Listed below are T cell receptor beta chains from one sample, sequenced in a study of cytomegalovirus exposure and HLA in healthy donors. Generated by immunoSEQ multiplex PCR, the TCRdb table keeps only in-frame clones and is missing some. The table shows about 140,000 clones, with about four fifths occurring only once. Material for sequencing was PBMCs. Every receptor here comes from a woman aged 18-29 years in good health and CMV-seropositive. The CDR3 runs from the conserved cysteine through the conserved F or W. A D gene is named only where the DNA matches it firmly. Size values are once, few and many counts, or a class for expanded clones, and some rows have none.

j_call d_call clone_size v_call cdr3_aa cdr3_nt
TRBJ2-7 TRBD2 few TRBV7-9 CASSPIAGAYEQYF TGTGCCAGCAGCCCTATAGCGGGGGCCTACGAGCAGTACTTC
TRBJ1-1 - - TRBV5-5 CASSLARQNTEAFF TGTGCCAGCAGCTTGGCGCGGCAGAACACTGAAGCTTTCTTT
TRBJ1-2 - - TRBV27 CASRQGGIGYTF TGTGCCAGCAGGCAGGGTGGTATTGGCTACACCTTC
TRBJ1-2 - - TRBV6-1 CASSEGAGVTYVYTF TGTGCCAGCAGTGAAGGCGCAGGGGTTACTTATGTCTACACCTTC
TRBJ1-1 TRBD1 - TRBV6-1 CASSRTGERATEAFF TGTGCCAGCAGCCGGACAGGGGAGCGAGCCACTGAAGCTTTCTTT
TRBJ2-5 TRBD1 - TRBV10-3 CAIKRGTETQETQYF TGTGCCATCAAAAGGGGGACAGAGACCCAAGAGACCCAGTACTTC
TRBJ2-3 - - TRBV28 CASRRGGTSTDTQYF TGTGCCAGCCGGAGAGGGGGAACTAGCACAGATACGCAGTATTTT
TRBJ1-2 - - TRBV7-7 CASSLAEPQQDGYGYTF TGTGCCAGCAGCTTAGCCGAACCCCAACAGGATGGCTATGGCTACACCTTC
TRBJ2-7 TRBD1 once TRBV5-1 CASSLGQGSSPYF TGCGCCAGCAGCTTGGGACAGGGTTCTTCTCCATACTTC
TRBJ1-1 - - TRBV6-5 CASKRPSTEAFF TGTGCCAGCAAGAGGCCCTCCACTGAAGCTTTCTTT
TRBJ2-5 - - TRBV18 CASSPPTSRETQYF TGTGCCAGCTCACCACCGACAAGTAGGGAGACCCAGTACTTC
TRBJ1-1 TRBD1 - TRBV4-1 CASSLQGAGAFF TGCGCCAGCAGCCTTCAGGGGGCAGGAGCTTTCTTT
TRBJ2-7 TRBD2 - TRBV11-2 CASSWRASGRLQYF TGTGCCAGCAGCTGGAGGGCTAGCGGCCGGTTGCAGTACTTC
TRBJ1-6 TRBD1 - TRBV28 CASRRRTGIDSPLHF TGTGCCAGCAGACGTCGGACAGGGATAGATTCACCCCTCCACTTT
TRBJ1-2 TRBD1 few TRBV14 CASSQQTGDGYTF TGTGCCAGCAGCCAACAAACAGGGGATGGCTACACCTTC
TRBJ2-3 TRBD2 - TRBV7-2 CASSPGLAGGLRTDTQYF TGTGCCAGCAGCCCCGGTCTAGCGGGGGGCCTACGCACAGATACGCAGTATTTT
TRBJ2-1 TRBD2 - TRBV2 CASSLSGRDEQFF TGTGCCAGCAGTCTTAGCGGGAGGGATGAGCAGTTCTTC